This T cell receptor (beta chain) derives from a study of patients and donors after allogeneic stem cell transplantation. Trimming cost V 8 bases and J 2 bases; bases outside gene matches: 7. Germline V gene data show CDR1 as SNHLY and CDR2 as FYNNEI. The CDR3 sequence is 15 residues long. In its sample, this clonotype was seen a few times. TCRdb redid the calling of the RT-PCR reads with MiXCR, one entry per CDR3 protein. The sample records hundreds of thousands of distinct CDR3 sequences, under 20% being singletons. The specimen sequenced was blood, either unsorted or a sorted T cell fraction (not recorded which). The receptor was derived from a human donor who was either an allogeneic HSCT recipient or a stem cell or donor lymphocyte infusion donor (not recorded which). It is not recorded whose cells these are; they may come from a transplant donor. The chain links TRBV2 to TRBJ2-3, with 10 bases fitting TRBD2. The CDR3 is CASSLAGVFTDTQYF. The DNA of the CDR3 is TGTGCCAGCTCGCTAGCGGGAGTATTCACAGATACGCAGTATTTT.